These 17 T cell receptor beta chains were sequenced from one sample in a study of blood T cells in healthy people across ages. A second roughly 7 to 12 cycle PCR used barcoded and J-beta primers. TCRdb used MiXCR to reprocess the 5' RACE reads, holding one entry per CDR3 protein. The repertoire holds roughly 800,000 distinct CDR3 sequences, with approximately 53% as singletons. Sequencing used blood. The source is a man older than 75 in good health.

Details on this clonotype: A clone one base away is much larger, so this may be a read error. This rearrangement joins TRBV6-6 to TRBJ2-7; D uncertain. From germline, CDR1 is MNHNY and CDR2 SVGAGI (reference sequence). The CDR3 length is 15 residues. V lost 5 bases, J lost 2 bases, and 16 bases lay in between. The CDR3 DNA follows: TGTGCCAGCAGTGATTCTATGGACGCGGCCTACGAGCAGTACTTC. This codes for CASSDSMDAAYEQYF.

This clonotype appeared a few times. The genes are TRBV27 and TRBJ2-5; perhaps TRBD1 as D (5 bases). The germline V and J ends were trimmed by 6 bases and 2 bases, with 16 bases remaining between them. This CDR3 is 15 amino acids long. In germline, CDR1 is MNHEY, CDR2 SMNVEV (reference sequence). This CDR3 is CASRPHQGYQETQYF. The CDR3 DNA reads TGTGCCAGCAGACCACACCAGGGATATCAAGAGACCCAGTACTTC.

This rearrangement joins TRBV7-3 to TRBJ1-2; 8 positions match TRBD1. The CDR3 sequence is 16 residues long. CDR1 and CDR2 from the germline V gene are SGHTA and FQGTGA. V was pared by 4 bases and J by 0 bases, with 7 bases of the junction left unmatched. DNA of the CDR3: TGTGCCAGCAGCTGGACAGGGCTCCCGACTAACTATGGCTACACCTTC. Translating it yields CASSWTGLPTNYGYTF.

This chain links TRBV7-2 with TRBJ2-7, with 10 bases identical to TRBD2. With V trimmed by 1 base and J by 7 bases, 10 bases remained unmatched. This CDR3 contains 16 residues. Germline CDR1 is SGHTA and CDR2 is FQGNSA. CDR3 amino acids: CASSLGASGGFNEQYF. In DNA form, the CDR3 reads TGTGCCAGCAGCTTAGGAGCTAGCGGGGGTTTTAATGAGCAGTACTTC.

The V call is TRBV20-1, the J call TRBJ2-7; 9 bases line up with TRBD2. The V gene end was trimmed by 0 bases and the J gene end by 5 bases; junction bases not matched to a gene: 8. The CDR3 consists of 15 residues. Germline V gene data show CDR1 as DFQATT and CDR2 as SNEGSKA (reference sequence). DNA of the CDR3: TGCAGTGCTAGAGATCTTTTAGCGGGAGTCCACGAGCAGTACTTC. This gives the protein CSARDLLAGVHEQYF.

V usage is TRBV27 and J usage is TRBJ2-7; D gene ambiguous. The CDR3 is 15 amino acids. CDR1 is MNHEY, CDR2 SMNVEV, per germline (reference sequence). The V gene lost 7 bases and the J gene lost 1 base, with 17 bases spanning the gap. CDR3 sequence reads: CASTISDGRSYEQYF. The CDR3 DNA is TGTGCCAGCACCATTTCCGACGGAAGGTCCTACGAGCAGTACTTC.

The rearrangement links TRBV5-1 to TRBJ1-2; 8 nucleotides align to TRBD1. After removal of 3 bases from V and 3 bases from J, the junction contained 10 bases not matched to a gene. Germline assignment: CDR1 SGHRS and CDR2 YFSETQ. There are 16 residues in the CDR3. The CDR3 nucleotides read TGCGCCAGCAGCTGGGGATCAGGGGGCGCTGACTATGGCTACACCTTC. It specifies CASSWGSGGADYGYTF.

The V gene is TRBV7-9, the J gene TRBJ2-5; possible D gene TRBD2, 5 bases. Germline CDR1 SEHNR, CDR2 FQNEAQ (reference sequence). The CDR3 has 15 amino acids. V lost 1 base, J lost 11 bases, and 20 bases lay in between. The CDR3 nucleotides are TGTGCCAGCAGCTTAGTGGCGGGCTCTAACATCGGGCAGTACTTC. Translating it yields CASSLVAGSNIGQYF.

The chain couples TRBV10-3 to TRBJ2-5; D may correspond to TRBD1 or TRBD2 (5 bases each). Trimming stripped 2 bases from V and 0 bases from J, with 13 bases between. There are 16 residues in the CDR3. CDR1 is ENHRY, CDR2 SYGVKD, per germline. The CDR3 sequence is CAISERRGPYQETQYF. The DNA of the CDR3 is TGTGCCATCAGTGAGCGACGGGGACCGTACCAAGAGACCCAGTACTTC.

The CDR3 DNA reads TGCGCCAGCAGCCAAAGGACTAGCGACTACAATGAGCAGTTCTTC. This codes for CASSQRTSDYNEQFF. V and J are TRBV4-1 and TRBJ2-1, with 9 bases identical to TRBD2. J was trimmed by 3 bases and V by 2 bases; bases with no gene match: 2. Germline V gene sequence: CDR1 MGHRA, CDR2 YSYEKL. The CDR3 has 15 amino acids.

The chain uses TRBV29-1 and TRBJ2-4; maybe TRBD2 (7 bases). Per germline, CDR1 SQVTM and CDR2 ANQGSEA. CDR3 length: 15 residues. Trimming took 4 bases from V and 13 from J, leaving 26 bases between them. The CDR3 reads CSVVSLGGAFEEQYF. DNA of the CDR3: TGCAGCGTTGTTAGTCTTGGGGGGGCATTCGAGGAGCAGTACTTC.

The chain couples TRBV20-1 to TRBJ2-3; a possible D gene is TRBD2 (6 bases). CDR3 size: 13 residues. Germline assignment: CDR1 DFQATT and CDR2 SNEGSKA (reference sequence). V lost 3 bases and J 6 bases, leaving 13 bases between the germline ends. The CDR3 bases are TGCAGTGCTAGTGTACTAGCCGGGGATACGCAGTATTTT. Protein sequence: CSASVLAGDTQYF.

J is TRBJ2-5 and V is TRBV5-1; D is perhaps TRBD1 (6 bases). The germline V gene encodes CDR1 SGHRS and CDR2 YFSETQ. The CDR3 contains 16 residues. The V gene lost 1 base and the J gene lost 6 bases, with 19 bases spanning the gap. The CDR3 DNA sequence: TGCGCCAGCAGCTTGTTAGGGCAGGGGAATGGGAAGACCCAGTACTTC. It yields the protein CASSLLGQGNGKTQYF. Supplemented by reference TRBV5-1 and TRBJ2-5, the full variable domain reads KAGVTQTPRYLIKTRGQQVTLSCSPISGHRSVSWYQQTPGQGLQFLFEYFSETQRNKGNFPGRFSGRQFSNSRSEMNVSTLELGDSALYLCASSLLGQGNGKTQYFGPGTRLLVL.

The rearrangement joins TRBV24-1 to TRBJ2-3; no clear D gene. V was clipped by 3 bases and J by 14 bases, with 17 bases between them. In germline, CDR1 is KGHDR, CDR2 SFDVKD. The CDR3 sequence is 13 residues long. CDR3 bases: TGTGCCACCAGTGATCCGACCCACAGATACGCGTATTTT. It encodes CATSDPTHRYAYF.

The chain recombines TRBV7-9 with TRBJ2-7; TRBD1 agrees at 7 bases. J gave up 1 base and V 5 bases, and 8 bases lay outside the gene matches. The germline gives CDR1 SEHNR, CDR2 FQNEAQ (reference sequence). The CDR3 spans 15 residues. The CDR3 protein is CASSQTGETSYEQYF. CDR3 DNA: TGTGCCAGCAGCCAAACAGGGGAGACGTCCTACGAGCAGTACTTC.

This rearrangement joins TRBV5-1 to TRBJ2-7, with 13 positions matching TRBD2. CDR3 length: 18 amino acids. The junction had 10 bases not matched to a gene; V was cut back by 1 base and J by 3 bases. CDR1 is SGHRS and CDR2 is YFSETQ in the germline V gene. DNA for the CDR3: TGCGCCAGCAGCTTGCGGACTAGCGGGGGCCGAACCCACTACGAGCAGTACTTC. Translation gives CASSLRTSGGRTHYEQYF.

This clonotype was seen a single time. This sequence joins TRBV27 and TRBJ2-3, with D tentatively TRBD2 (6 bases). Germline V lookup: CDR1 MNHEY, CDR2 SMNVEV (reference sequence). This CDR3 spans 16 amino acids. Trimming shortened V by 5 bases and J by 14 bases, and 29 bases separated the two germline ends. The CDR3 loop is CASSPPLGGAIRDAYF. CDR3 nucleotide sequence: TGTGCCAGCAGTCCCCCTCTGGGGGGAGCTATCAGAGACGCGTATTTT.